This T cell receptor (beta chain) is drawn from a study of graft-versus-host responses after intestinal transplantation. Method: immunoSEQ multiplex PCR; TCRdb's copy keeps in-frame clones and lacks some. The data hold tens of thousands of clones, with 90% to 95% observed a single time. Study outcomes and limitations: Allografts carried high graft-versus-host to host-versus-graft clonal ratios in patients having graft-donor T cell macrochimerism.

The CDR3 totals 13 residues. CDR1 is LNHDA, CDR2 SQIVND, per germline (reference sequence). The J segment lost 0 bases and the V segment lost 7 bases, leaving 3 bases of the junction unmatched. Comments on this clone: Its antigen remains unidentified.

The genes are TRBV19 and TRBJ2-7; 7 bases agree with TRBD1. Sequencing was performed on PBMCs, taken 16 days after intestinal transplant. This receptor was taken from a human patient who received an intestinal transplant, so some T cells may come from the graft donor. The CDR3 bases are TGTGCCAGTAAGAACAGGGGCTCCTACGAGCAGTACTTC. Translating it yields CASKNRGSYEQYF.